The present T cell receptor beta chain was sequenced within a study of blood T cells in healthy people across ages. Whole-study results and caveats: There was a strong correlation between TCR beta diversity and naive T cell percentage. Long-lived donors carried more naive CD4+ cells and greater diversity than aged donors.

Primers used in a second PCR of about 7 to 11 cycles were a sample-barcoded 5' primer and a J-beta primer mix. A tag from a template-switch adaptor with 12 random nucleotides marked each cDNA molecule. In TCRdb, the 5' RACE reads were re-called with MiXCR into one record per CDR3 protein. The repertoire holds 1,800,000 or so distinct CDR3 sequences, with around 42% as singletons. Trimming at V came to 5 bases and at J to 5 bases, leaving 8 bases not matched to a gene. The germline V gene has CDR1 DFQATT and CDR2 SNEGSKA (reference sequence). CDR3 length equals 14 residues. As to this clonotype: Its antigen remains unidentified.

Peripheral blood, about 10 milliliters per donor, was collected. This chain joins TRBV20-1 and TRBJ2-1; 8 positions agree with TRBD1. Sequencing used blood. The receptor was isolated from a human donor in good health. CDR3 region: CSAESGQVHNEQFF. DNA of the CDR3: TGCAGTGCTGAATCGGGACAGGTCCACAATGAGCAGTTCTTC.